The present T cell receptor (beta chain) was sequenced within a study of T cells in Graves' hyperthyroidism and ophthalmopathy. Looking at the study overall: The initial diagnosis was the point when peripheral blood was collected, ahead of any treatment. Study-level results: Blood also carried most thyroid clonotypes expanded above 0.001.

The sample holds a few counts of this clonotype. Its target is not known. V lost 5 bases, J lost 0 bases, and 13 bases lay in between. The CDR3 is 16 residues long. CDR1 is SGHAT and CDR2 is FQNNGV in the germline V gene. What was amplified from RNA transcripts were TCR beta CDR3 regions. HTBI primers were the set used in a first-round RT-PCR of the TCR CDR3. One entry per CDR3 protein results from TCRdb running MiXCR on the multiplex PCR reads. The sample records hundreds of thousands of distinct CDR3 sequences, about 15% being singletons. Those patients with uncontrolled infection, other autoimmune disease, pregnancy or lactation were excluded.

This chain connects TRBV11-2 to TRBJ1-4; maybe TRBD1 (6 bases). The sequence came from a man aged 18 to 29 with Graves' ophthalmopathy. The sample consisted of blood. The CDR3: CASSQGTTATNEKLFF. The CDR3 DNA is TGTGCCAGCAGCCAGGGGACAACTGCAACTAATGAAAAACTGTTTTTT.